Listed here is a single TCR beta chain. Its antigen is unknown. This specimen belongs to a study of naive and memory T cell subsets. Study-level results: Especially in CD8 cells, naive repertoires contained a few larger clonotypes, possibly CD45RA-re-expressing memory cells. Naive and memory subsets had different power law exponents for TCR abundance. Over 95% of naive TCR sequences appeared only once after error correction, unlike memory subsets.

CD4+ T cell IFNgamma after overnight CMV lysate exposure gave donor CMV status. Both TRBC1 and TRBC2 were covered by a beta constant-region primer of two equimolar oligonucleotides. Ligated cDNA was amplified by four rounds of PCR with nested alpha and beta constant-region primers and SP2. The cDNA 3' end received a ligated single-stranded oligonucleotide carrying the SP2 primer and a 12-nucleotide UMI. TCRdb passed the UMI-ligation and nested PCR reads through MiXCR, listing each CDR3 protein once. The sample consists of over 110,000 distinct CDR3 sequences, more than 15% of them appearing once. This clonotype was obtained from a human donor in good health. What was sequenced was naive CD8+ T cells from blood.

Written as DNA, the CDR3 is TGTGCCAGTCGAACAGTGGTGGTAGATGAGCAGTTCTTC. Residues: CASRTVVVDEQFF. The chain has TRBV12-3 or TRBV12-4 and TRBJ2-1; D not certain. Trimming pared 9 bases from V and 8 bases from J, leaving 17 bases between. The CDR3 covers 13 residues.